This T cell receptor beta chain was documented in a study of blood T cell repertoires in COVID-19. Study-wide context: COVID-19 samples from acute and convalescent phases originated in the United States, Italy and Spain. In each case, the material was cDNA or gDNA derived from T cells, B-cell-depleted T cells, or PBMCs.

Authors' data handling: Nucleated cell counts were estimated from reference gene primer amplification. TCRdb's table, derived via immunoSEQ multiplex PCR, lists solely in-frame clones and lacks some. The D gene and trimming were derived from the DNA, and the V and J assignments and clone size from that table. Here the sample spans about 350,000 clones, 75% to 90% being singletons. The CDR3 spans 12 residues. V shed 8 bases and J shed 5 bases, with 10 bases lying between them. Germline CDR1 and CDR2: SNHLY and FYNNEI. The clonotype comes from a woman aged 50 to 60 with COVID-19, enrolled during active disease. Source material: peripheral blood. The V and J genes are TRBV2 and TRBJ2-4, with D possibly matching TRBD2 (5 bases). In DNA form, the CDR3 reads TGTGCCAGCGGCGCGAGGGAAAACATTCAGTACTTC. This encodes CASGARENIQYF. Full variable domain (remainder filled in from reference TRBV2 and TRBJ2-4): EPEVTQTPSHQVTQMGQEVILRCVPISNHLYFYWYRQILGQKVEFLVSFYNNEISEKSEIFDDQFSVERPDGSNFTLKIRSTKLEDSAMYFCASGARENIQYFGAGTRLSVL.